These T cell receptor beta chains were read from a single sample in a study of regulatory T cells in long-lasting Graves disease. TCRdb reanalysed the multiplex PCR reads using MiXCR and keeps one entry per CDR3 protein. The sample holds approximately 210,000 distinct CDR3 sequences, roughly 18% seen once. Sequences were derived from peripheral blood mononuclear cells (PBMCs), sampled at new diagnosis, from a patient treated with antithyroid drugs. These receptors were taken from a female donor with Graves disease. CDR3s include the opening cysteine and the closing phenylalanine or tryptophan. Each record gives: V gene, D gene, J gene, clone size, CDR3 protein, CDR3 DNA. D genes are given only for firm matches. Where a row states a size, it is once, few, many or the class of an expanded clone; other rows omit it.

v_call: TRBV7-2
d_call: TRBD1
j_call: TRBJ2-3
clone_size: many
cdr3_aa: CASSPQGARTDTQYF
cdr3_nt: TGTGCCAGCAGCCCCCAGGGGGCGCGGACAGATACGCAGTATTTT

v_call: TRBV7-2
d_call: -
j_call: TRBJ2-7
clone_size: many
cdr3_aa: CASSSASSSYEQYF
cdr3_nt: TGTGCCAGCAGCTCGGCTAGTAGTTCCTACGAGCAGTACTTC

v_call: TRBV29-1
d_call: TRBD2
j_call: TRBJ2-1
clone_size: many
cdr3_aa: CSLVGGRNQEFF
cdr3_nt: TGCAGCCTAGTGGGGGGGAGGAATCAGGAGTTCTTC

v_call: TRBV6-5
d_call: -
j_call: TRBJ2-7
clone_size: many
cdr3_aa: CASSYDRYEQYF
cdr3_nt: TGTGCCAGCAGTTATGATAGATACGAGCAGTACTTC

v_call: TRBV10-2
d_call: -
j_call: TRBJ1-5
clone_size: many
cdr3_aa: CASSRTAMNQPQHF
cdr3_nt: TGCGCCAGCAGCAGGACGGCTATGAATCAGCCCCAGCATTTT

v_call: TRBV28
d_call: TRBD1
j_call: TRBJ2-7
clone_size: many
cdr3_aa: CASSPPGQALYEQYF
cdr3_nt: TGTGCCAGCAGTCCTCCGGGACAGGCCCTGTACGAGCAGTACTTC

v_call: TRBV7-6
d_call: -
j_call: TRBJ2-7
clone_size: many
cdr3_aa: CASSTRRGTRPHEQYF
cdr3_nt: TGTGCCAGCAGCACCAGGAGGGGGACCAGACCCCACGAGCAGTACTTC

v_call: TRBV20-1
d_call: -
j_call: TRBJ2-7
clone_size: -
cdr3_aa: CSAIGAGYEQYF
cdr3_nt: TGCAGTGCTATAGGGGCCGGGTACGAGCAGTACTTC

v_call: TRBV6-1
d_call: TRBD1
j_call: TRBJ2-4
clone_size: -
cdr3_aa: CASTGTGRDIQYF
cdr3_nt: TGTGCCAGCACCGGGACAGGGCGCGACATTCAGTACTTC

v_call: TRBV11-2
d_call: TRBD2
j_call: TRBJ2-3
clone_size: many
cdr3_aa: CASSLRAGGPTDTQYF
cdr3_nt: TGTGCCAGCAGCTTAAGGGCGGGAGGGCCCACAGATACGCAGTATTTT

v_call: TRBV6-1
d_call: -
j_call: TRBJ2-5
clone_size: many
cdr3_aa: CASIPGAVFQETQYF
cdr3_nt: TGTGCCAGCATCCCTGGGGCAGTCTTCCAAGAGACCCAGTACTTC